This note documents a single T cell receptor beta chain sequence. These data come from a study of blood T cell repertoires in COVID-19. As for the study in general: Sample material is recorded as cDNA or gDNA derived from T cells, B-cell-depleted T cells, or PBMCs.

Original data processing: The assay estimated nucleated cells by amplifying reference gene primers. Libraries were prepared by immunoSEQ multiplex PCR; TCRdb keeps only in-frame clonotypes and omits some of them. Clone size and the V and J calls come from that table; the DNA yielded D and trimming. The sample records about 270,000 clones, around nine tenths being singletons. The germline V gene encodes CDR1 MNHEY and CDR2 SVGAGI. This CDR3 spans 14 amino acids. V lost 7 bases and J lost 4; bases outside the gene matches: 10. The sequence came from a man aged 35 to 55 with active or convalescent COVID-19. Sequences were obtained from peripheral blood. The rearrangement joins TRBV6-5 to TRBJ2-7, with 7 nucleotides matching TRBD2. The CDR3 spells CASKGGRRAYEQYF. CDR3 DNA sequence: TGTGCCAGCAAAGGCGGGAGAAGGGCGTACGAGCAGTACTTC.